These 22 T cell receptor beta chains were all obtained from the same sample, sequenced in a study of blood T cell repertoires in COVID-19 (dated by TCRdb to about 2020). The receptor library was made with the immunoSEQ multiplex PCR assay. TCRdb's version of the immuneACCESS table is confined to in-frame rearrangements and falls short of the full clone set. An unresolved V gene accounts for under half of the shortfall where checked; the remainder is of unknown origin. Within this sample are 150,000 or so clones, with about 79% of them counted one time only. The ten most abundant clones make up over 9% of the sample. Sample: PBMCs or T cells enriched from blood (not recorded which). Source of these receptors: a man between 50 and 59 years old who had recovered from COVID-19.

V usage is TRBV18 and J usage is TRBJ1-2, with 7 bases lining up with TRBD1. CDR3 size: 15 residues. The V gene's germline CDR1 is KGHSH and CDR2 LQKENI. V trimming: 3 bases; J trimming: 8 bases; junction bases outside the gene matches: 12. Here the CDR3 DNA reads TGTGCCAGCTCACCCCTCGGGGACAGCCAACGGGGCTACACCTTC. Translating it yields CASSPLGDSQRGYTF.

The chain uses TRBV30 and TRBJ1-4; D is uncertain. CDR1 is GTSNPN and CDR2 is SVGIG in the germline V gene (reference sequence). The CDR3 spans 14 residues. The germline V and J ends were trimmed by 0 bases and 3 bases, with 8 bases remaining between them. The CDR3 DNA is TGTGCCTGGAGTGTACTAGGTGCTAATGAAAAACTGTTTTTT. Its translation: CAWSVLGANEKLFF.

The rearrangement uses TRBV18 and TRBJ2-7, with D maybe TRBD2 (5 bases). The CDR3 consists of 15 residues. Trimming stripped 5 bases from V and 4 bases from J, with 18 bases between. CDR1 and CDR2 (germline): KGHSH, LQKENI. The CDR3 sequence is CASSVRAQSGYEQYF. DNA of the CDR3: TGTGCCAGCTCAGTACGGGCACAGTCGGGGTACGAGCAGTACTTC.

In its sample, this clone was seen once. This chain joins TRBV29-1 and TRBJ2-5, with D perhaps matching TRBD2 (7 bases). Trimming stripped 4 bases from V and 4 bases from J, with 13 bases between. The CDR3 spans 13 residues. The germline V gene encodes CDR1 SQVTM and CDR2 ANQGSEA. In nucleotides, the CDR3 is TGCAGCGTTGGTGGGGGGGCCAGAGAGACCCAGTACTTC. The encoded protein is CSVGGGARETQYF. Full variable domain (rest looked up from reference TRBV29-1 and TRBJ2-5): SAVISQKPSRDICQRGTSLTIQCQVDSQVTMMFWYRQQPGQSLTLIATANQGSEATYESGFVIDKFPISRPNLTFSTLTVSNMSPEDSSIYLCSVGGGARETQYFGPGTRLLVL.

V usage is TRBV10-2 and J usage is TRBJ2-3; 11 bases align to TRBD2. The CDR3 contains 17 residues. The J segment lost 2 bases and the V segment lost 7 bases, leaving 11 bases of the junction unmatched. Germline V gene lookup returns CDR1 WSHSY and CDR2 SAAADI. CDR3 amino acids: CASTIRSSGGYTDTQYF. CDR3 coding DNA: TGCGCCAGCACCATCAGGTCTAGCGGGGGGTACACAGATACGCAGTATTTT.

The rearrangement uses TRBV6-1 and TRBJ2-3; 8 positions agree with TRBD2. Per germline, CDR1 MNHNS and CDR2 SASEGT. V trimming: 3 bases; J trimming: 2 bases; junction bases outside the gene matches: 4. CDR3 length: 15 amino acids. CDR3 DNA sequence: TGTGCCAGCAGTGATCGGGGGGGGCTCACAGATACGCAGTATTTT. Protein product: CASSDRGGLTDTQYF.

V and J are TRBV19 and TRBJ1-2; D ambiguous. The CDR3 covers 14 residues. Germline values: CDR1 LNHDA, CDR2 SQIVND (reference sequence). V was clipped by 10 bases and J by 6 bases, with 21 bases between them. CDR3 loop: CATHPAGIPNGYTF. CDR3 in DNA: TGTGCCACCCACCCCGCGGGGATCCCCAATGGCTACACCTTC.

This chain uses TRBV14 with TRBJ2-5; D unresolved. V was trimmed by 3 bases and J by 4 bases, leaving 9 bases between them. CDR1 is SGHDN, CDR2 FVKESK, per germline. The CDR3 is 13 residues long. The CDR3 sequence is CASSHLGGETQYF. DNA for the CDR3: TGTGCCAGCAGCCACCTCGGTGGAGAGACCCAGTACTTC.

V and J are TRBV7-6 and TRBJ2-3; TRBD2 is a possible D gene (6 bases). V shed 5 bases and J shed 6 bases, with 21 bases lying between them. The CDR3 contains 16 residues. The germline CDR1 and CDR2 sequences are SGHVS and FNYEAQ. The CDR3 sequence is CASSVVPGLQDDTQYF. CDR3 DNA: TGTGCCAGCAGCGTAGTTCCGGGACTCCAAGACGATACGCAGTATTTT. Combining the CDR3 with reference TRBV7-6 and TRBJ2-3 gives the whole variable domain GAGVSQSPRYKVTKRGQDVALRCDPISGHVSLYWYRQALGQGPEFLTYFNYEAQQDKSGLPNDRFSAERPEGSISTLTIQRTEQRDSAMYRCASSVVPGLQDDTQYFGPGTRLTVL.

In its sample, this clone was seen once. This chain links TRBV2 with TRBJ1-2; D is uncertain. Germline assignment: CDR1 SNHLY and CDR2 FYNNEI. This CDR3 comprises 15 residues. Trimming removed 7 bases from V and 0 bases from J, with 15 bases in between. CDR3 residues: CASKLTEPANYGYTF. In DNA, the CDR3 is TGTGCCAGCAAGCTCACAGAACCAGCTAACTATGGCTACACCTTC. The variable domain in full, completed from reference TRBV2 and TRBJ1-2, reads EPEVTQTPSHQVTQMGQEVILRCVPISNHLYFYWYRQILGQKVEFLVSFYNNEISEKSEIFDDQFSVERPDGSNFTLKIRSTKLEDSAMYFCASKLTEPANYGYTFGSGTRLTVV.

This sequence joins TRBV7-9 and TRBJ2-2; 11 nucleotides align to TRBD2. V lost 5 bases, J lost 2 bases, and 4 bases stayed unmatched. The CDR3 is 16 residues long. CDR1 and CDR2 from the germline V gene are SEHNR and FQNEAQ (reference sequence). The CDR3 DNA follows: TGTGCCAGCAGCCCTACTAGCGGGGGAAACACCGGGGAGCTGTTTTTT. Protein product: CASSPTSGGNTGELFF.

This clone was recorded only once. This chain uses TRBV4-2 with TRBJ2-3; 10 bases agree with TRBD2. The CDR3 has 17 amino acids. Germline values: CDR1 LGHNA, CDR2 YNFKEQ. The ends lost 1 base at V and 5 bases at J; junction bases unmatched: 9. CDR3 coding DNA: TGTGCCAGCAGCCAAGGTTTAGTAGCGGGGGGAATAGATACGCAGTATTTT. Its protein product is CASSQGLVAGGIDTQYF.

CDR3 nucleotides: TGTGCCAGCTCACCAACAGGGGCCGGCGGCTATGGCTACACCTTC. It translates to CASSPTGAGGYGYTF. The chain joins TRBV18 to TRBJ1-2; 7 nucleotides line up with TRBD1. The CDR3 length is 15 residues. Per the germline V gene, CDR1 is KGHSH and CDR2 is LQKENI. Trimming took 2 bases from V and 4 from J; bases not matched to a gene: 7. Drawing the rest from reference TRBV18 and TRBJ1-2, the complete variable domain is NAGVMQNPRHLVRRRGQEARLRCSPMKGHSHVYWYRQLPEEGLKFMVYLQKENIIDESGMPKERFSAEFPKEGPSILRIQQVVRGDSAAYFCASSPTGAGGYGYTFGSGTRLTVV.

J is TRBJ2-3 and V is TRBV6-2 or TRBV6-3; 16 nucleotides line up with TRBD2. Germline CDR1 and CDR2: MNHEY and SVGEGT. CDR3 size: 20 residues. V dropped 5 bases and J dropped 3; count of bases not matched to a gene: 14. The CDR3 region has the DNA TGTGCCAGCAGTCCGATCACCGGGACTAGCGGGGGGGCCACGACAGATACGCAGTATTTT. It codes for CASSPITGTSGGATTDTQYF.

The V call is TRBV4-3, the J call TRBJ2-7; TRBD1 matches at 9 bases. V dropped 4 bases and J dropped 4; count of bases not matched to a gene: 5. The CDR3 spans 14 residues. CDR1 LGHNA and CDR2 YSLEER come from the germline V gene. CDR3 nucleotide sequence: TGCGCCAGCAGCCTTGGGGGACAGGGATACGAGCAGTACTTC. Its translation: CASSLGGQGYEQYF.

This chain joins TRBV27 and TRBJ2-5; TRBD2 matches 14 bases. The CDR3 is made up of 16 amino acids. Trimming removed 3 bases from V and 2 bases from J; junction bases left unmatched: 2. Per the germline V gene, CDR1 is MNHEY and CDR2 is SMNVEV (reference sequence). DNA of the CDR3: TGTGCCAGCAGTTTGGGACTAGCGGGGGCGCAAGAGACCCAGTACTTC. This sequence encodes CASSLGLAGAQETQYF.

This rearrangement joins TRBV2 to TRBJ1-5; 8 bases line up with TRBD1. The CDR3 consists of 15 residues. V shed 3 bases and J 4 bases; nucleotides not matched to a gene: 5. Germline loops: CDR1 SNHLY, CDR2 FYNNEI. Written as DNA, the CDR3 is TGTGCCAGCAGTGAGGACAGGGCTGGAAATCAGCCCCAGCATTTT. This encodes CASSEDRAGNQPQHF.

The chain uses TRBV2 and TRBJ1-1; D is uncertain. The CDR3 has 11 residues. Germline V gene data show CDR1 as SNHLY and CDR2 as FYNNEI. Trimming removed 6 bases from V and 0 bases from J, with 2 bases in between. CDR3 bases: TGTGCCAGCAGCATGAACACTGAAGCTTTCTTT. Protein sequence: CASSMNTEAFF. Full variable domain (outside the CDR3, taken from reference TRBV2 and TRBJ1-1): EPEVTQTPSHQVTQMGQEVILRCVPISNHLYFYWYRQILGQKVEFLVSFYNNEISEKSEIFDDQFSVERPDGSNFTLKIRSTKLEDSAMYFCASSMNTEAFFGQGTRLTVV.

V gene TRBV18 combines with J gene TRBJ2-2; perhaps TRBD1 as D (6 bases). This CDR3 has 16 amino acids. V lost 3 bases and J lost 5, with 16 bases in between. Per the germline V gene, CDR1 is KGHSH and CDR2 is LQKENI. CDR3 coding DNA: TGTGCCAGCTCACCCATATGGGACACACGGACCGGGGAGCTGTTTTTT. As protein: CASSPIWDTRTGELFF.

V is TRBV18 and J is TRBJ2-2; possibly TRBD1 for D (5 bases). Germline V gene lookup returns CDR1 KGHSH and CDR2 LQKENI. Trimming removed 3 bases at V and 2 bases at J, with 25 bases between. The CDR3 runs 20 residues. The CDR3 here is CASSPLESTVFFINTGELFF. The CDR3 coding sequence is TGTGCCAGCTCACCCCTGGAATCGACAGTCTTCTTTATTAACACCGGGGAGCTGTTTTTT.

The rearrangement links TRBV5-1 to TRBJ1-6, with 7 bases aligning to TRBD1. The germline gives CDR1 SGHRS, CDR2 YFSETQ. The length of the CDR3 is 15 residues. J gave up 7 bases and V 4 bases, and 8 bases lay outside the gene matches. CDR3 sequence reads: CASSLMTGLNSPLHF. The CDR3 DNA sequence: TGCGCCAGCAGCCTGATGACAGGGTTGAATTCACCCCTCCACTTT.

V usage is TRBV28 and J usage is TRBJ2-7, with TRBD1 identical over 8 bases. The V segment lost 5 bases and the J segment 2 bases; nucleotides outside the gene matches: 5. CDR1 and CDR2 (germline): MDHEN, SYDVKM. This CDR3 spans 14 amino acids. CDR3 DNA: TGTGCCAGCAGTCAGGACAGGGTACCCTACGAGCAGTACTTC. Translated: CASSQDRVPYEQYF.